The sequence of this T cell receptor (beta chain) was determined in a study of blood T cell repertoires in COVID-19. Study-wide context: Samples of COVID-19 (acute and convalescent) were obtained from the United States, Italy and Spain.

Source study methods: Nucleated cell counts were estimated from reference gene primer amplification. The repertoire was sequenced with immunoSEQ multiplex PCR; TCRdb's copy has only in-frame clones and lacks some. D and trimming were read from the DNA, whereas the V and J calls and clone size are those reported in that table. The data show around 190,000 clones, roughly 90% seen once. The CDR3 runs to 13 residues. Looked up from germline, CDR1 is GTSNPN and CDR2 is SVGIG (reference sequence). The ends lost 3 bases at V and 8 bases at J; junction bases unmatched: 9. Only one count was recorded for this clone.

The chain joins TRBV30 to TRBJ1-2, with TRBD1 identical over 7 bases. The sequence was collected from a young man with active or convalescent COVID-19. Source material: peripheral blood. The chain's CDR3 is CAWRRQGSWGYTF. The CDR3, as DNA: TGTGCCTGGAGAAGACAGGGTTCTTGGGGCTACACCTTC. Filled out from reference TRBV30 and TRBJ1-2, the complete variable domain reads SQTIHQWPATLVQPVGSPLSLECTVEGTSNPNLYWYRQAAGRGLQLLFYSVGIGQISSEVPQNLSASRPQDRQFILSSKKLLLSDSGFYLCAWRRQGSWGYTFGSGTRLTVV.